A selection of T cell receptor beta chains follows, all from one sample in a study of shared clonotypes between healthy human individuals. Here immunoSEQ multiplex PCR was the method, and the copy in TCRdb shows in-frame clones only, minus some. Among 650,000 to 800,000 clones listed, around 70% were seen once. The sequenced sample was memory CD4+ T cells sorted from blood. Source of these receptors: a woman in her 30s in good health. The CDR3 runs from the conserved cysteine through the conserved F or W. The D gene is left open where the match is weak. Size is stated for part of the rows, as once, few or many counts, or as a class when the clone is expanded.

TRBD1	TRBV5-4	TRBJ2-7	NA	TGCGCCAGCAGCCAACCCAGACAGGGAAGATCCTACGAGCAGTACTTC	CASSQPRQGRSYEQYF
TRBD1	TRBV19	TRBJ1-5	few	TGTGCCACCAAGGGAGGACAGGGAGATCAGCCCCAGCATTTT	CATKGGQGDQPQHF
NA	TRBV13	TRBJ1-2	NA	TGTGCCAGCAGCTTAGACCGGGGGAGAGGCTACACCTTC	CASSLDRGRGYTF
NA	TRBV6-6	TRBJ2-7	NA	TGTGCCAGCAGTTTGAGAAGTGAGGACAGCTCGGTGAACTTC	CASSLRSEDSSVNF
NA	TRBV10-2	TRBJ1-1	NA	TGCGCCAGCAGATTTCGACAGTCCACTGAAGCTTTCTTT	CASRFRQSTEAFF
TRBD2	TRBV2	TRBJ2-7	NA	TGTGCCAGACGGGGGACTAGCGGGAGCGAGCAGTACTTC	CARRGTSGSEQYF
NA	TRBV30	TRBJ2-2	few	TGTGCCTGTCCAACGGCGGGACATAACACCGGGGAGCTGTTTTTT	CACPTAGHNTGELFF
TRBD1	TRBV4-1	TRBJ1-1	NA	TGCGCCAGCAGCCAAGATTATCGGGACAGGGTGCACACTGAAGCTTTCTTT	CASSQDYRDRVHTEAFF
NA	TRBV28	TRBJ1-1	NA	TGTGCCAGCAGTTTATCTCGGCCGAACACTGAAGCTTTCTTT	CASSLSRPNTEAFF
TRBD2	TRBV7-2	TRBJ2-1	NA	TGTGCCAGCAGCGTACTAGCGGGCCTCTACAATGAGCAGTTCTTC	CASSVLAGLYNEQFF
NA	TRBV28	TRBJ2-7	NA	TGTGCCAGCAGTCCCAGGGGTAAGTCCCGGGAGCAGTACTTC	CASSPRGKSREQYF
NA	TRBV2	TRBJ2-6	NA	TGTGCCAGCACCCCGCAGCTCTCTGGGGCCAACGTCCTGACTTTC	CASTPQLSGANVLTF
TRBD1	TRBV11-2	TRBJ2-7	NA	TGTGCCAGCAGCCACGGACAGGTCCCGCCCTACGAGCAGTACTTC	CASSHGQVPPYEQYF
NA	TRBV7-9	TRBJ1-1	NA	TGTGCCAGCAGCTTGGGAACTCTCGGCAGTAACACTGAAGCTTTCTTT	CASSLGTLGSNTEAFF
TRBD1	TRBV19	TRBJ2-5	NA	TGTGCCAGTAGTCACGGACAGGGTACGTTCCAAGAGACCCAGTACTTC	CASSHGQGTFQETQYF
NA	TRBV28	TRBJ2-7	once	TGTGCCAGCACCCAGAGCGGACACTACGAGCAGTACTTC	CASTQSGHYEQYF
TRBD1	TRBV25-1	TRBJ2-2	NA	TGTGCCAGCAGTCCTAGGGGGCGAGTCGGGGAGCTGTTTTTT	CASSPRGRVGELFF
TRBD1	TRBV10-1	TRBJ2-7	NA	TGCGCCAGCAGTGAATCGGGACAGACCGGCGAGCAGTACTTC	CASSESGQTGEQYF
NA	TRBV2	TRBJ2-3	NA	TGTGCCAGATCACGGGAGAGGTCAGATACGCAGTATTTT	CARSRERSDTQYF
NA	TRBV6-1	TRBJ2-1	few	TGTGCCAGCAGGGTTAGCGGCTCGACTGAGCAGTTCTTC	CASRVSGSTEQFF
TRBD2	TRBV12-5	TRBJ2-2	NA	TGTGCTAGTGGTTTGGTGGTGGGAGGGGACACCGGGGAGCTGTTTTTT	CASGLVVGGDTGELFF
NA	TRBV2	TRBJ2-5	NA	TGTGCCAGCAGTGTAGATCCGTTTCAGACCCCGAGGGAGACCCAGTACTTC	CASSVDPFQTPRETQYF
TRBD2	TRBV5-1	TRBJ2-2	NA	TGCGCCAGCAGCGGGGGAGCGGGAATCGACACCGGGGAGCTGTTTTTT	CASSGGAGIDTGELFF
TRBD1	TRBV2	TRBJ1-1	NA	TGTGCCAGCAACCCGGACAGGGTGTTAACTGAAGCTTTCTTT	CASNPDRVLTEAFF
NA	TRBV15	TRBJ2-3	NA	TGTGCCACCAGCGGGAGAAACACAGATACGCAGTATTTT	CATSGRNTDTQYF
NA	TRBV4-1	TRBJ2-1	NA	TGCGCCAGCAGCCACAGATCCCCCAACCCCATAAGCGGGCCCTACAATGAGCAGTTCTTC	CASSHRSPNPISGPYNEQFF
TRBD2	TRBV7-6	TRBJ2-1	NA	TGTGCCAGCAGCCTGGGACTAGCGGGGGGAAATGAGCAGTTCTTC	CASSLGLAGGNEQFF
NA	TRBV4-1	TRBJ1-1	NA	TGCGCCAGCAGCCGAAAGGGGGACACTGAAGCTTTCTTT	CASSRKGDTEAFF